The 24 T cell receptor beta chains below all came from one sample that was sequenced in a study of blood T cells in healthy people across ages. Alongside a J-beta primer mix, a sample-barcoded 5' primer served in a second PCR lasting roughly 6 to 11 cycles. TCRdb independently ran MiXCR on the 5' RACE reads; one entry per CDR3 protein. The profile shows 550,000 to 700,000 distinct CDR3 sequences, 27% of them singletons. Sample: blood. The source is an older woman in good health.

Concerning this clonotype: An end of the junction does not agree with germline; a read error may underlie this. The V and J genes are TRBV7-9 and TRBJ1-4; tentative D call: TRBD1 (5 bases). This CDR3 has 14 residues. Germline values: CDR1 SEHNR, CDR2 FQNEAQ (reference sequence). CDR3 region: CASSFGGSDEKLLF. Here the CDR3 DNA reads TGTGCCAGCAGCTTCGGGGGTTCGGATGAAAAACTGCTTTTT.

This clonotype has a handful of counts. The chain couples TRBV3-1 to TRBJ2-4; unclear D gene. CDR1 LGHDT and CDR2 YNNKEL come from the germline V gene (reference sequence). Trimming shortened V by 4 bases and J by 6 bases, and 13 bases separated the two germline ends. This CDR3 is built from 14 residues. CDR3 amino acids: CASSPRVGPNIQYF. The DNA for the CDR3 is TGTGCCAGCAGCCCCCGCGTAGGGCCAAACATTCAGTACTTC.

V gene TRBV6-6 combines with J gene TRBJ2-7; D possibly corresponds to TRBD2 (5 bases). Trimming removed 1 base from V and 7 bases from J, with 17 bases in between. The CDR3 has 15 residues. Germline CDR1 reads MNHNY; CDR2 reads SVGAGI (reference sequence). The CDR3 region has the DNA TGTGCCAGCAGTTACTTAGGAGGTGCCCCCCTGGAGCAGTACTTC. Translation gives CASSYLGGAPLEQYF.

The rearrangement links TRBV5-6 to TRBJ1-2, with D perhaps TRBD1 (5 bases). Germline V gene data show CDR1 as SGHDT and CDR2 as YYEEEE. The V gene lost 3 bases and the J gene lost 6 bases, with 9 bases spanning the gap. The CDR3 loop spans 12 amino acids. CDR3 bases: TGTGCCAGCAGCTCCAACAGGAATGGCTACACCTTC. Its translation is CASSSNRNGYTF.

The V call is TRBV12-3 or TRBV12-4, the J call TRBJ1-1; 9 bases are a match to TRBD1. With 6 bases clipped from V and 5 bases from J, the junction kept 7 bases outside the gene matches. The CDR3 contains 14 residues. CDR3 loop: CASSRDRETTEAFF. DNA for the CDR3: TGTGCCAGCAGCCGGGACAGGGAGACGACTGAAGCTTTCTTT.

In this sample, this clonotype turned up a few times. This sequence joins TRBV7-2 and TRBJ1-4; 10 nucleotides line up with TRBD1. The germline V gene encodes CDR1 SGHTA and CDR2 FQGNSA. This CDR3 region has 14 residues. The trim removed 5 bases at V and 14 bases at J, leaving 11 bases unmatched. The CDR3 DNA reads TGTGCCAGCAGCCCCGGGACAGGGGTACCCGGTCTGTTTTTT. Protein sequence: CASSPGTGVPGLFF.

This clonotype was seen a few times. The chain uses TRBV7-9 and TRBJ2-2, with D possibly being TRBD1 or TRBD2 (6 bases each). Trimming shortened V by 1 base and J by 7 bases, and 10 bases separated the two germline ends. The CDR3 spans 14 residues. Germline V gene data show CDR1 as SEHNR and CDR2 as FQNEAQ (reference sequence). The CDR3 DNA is TGTGCCAGCAGCTTAGTCGGGGGCGGCGGGGAGCTGTTTTTT. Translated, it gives CASSLVGGGGELFF.

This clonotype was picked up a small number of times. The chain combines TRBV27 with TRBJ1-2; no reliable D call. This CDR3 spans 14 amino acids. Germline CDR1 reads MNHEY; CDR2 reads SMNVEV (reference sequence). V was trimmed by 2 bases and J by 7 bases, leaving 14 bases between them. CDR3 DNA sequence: TGTGCCAGCAGTTTAGCCGCCGGGGTCGGTGGCTACACCTTC. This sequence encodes CASSLAAGVGGYTF.

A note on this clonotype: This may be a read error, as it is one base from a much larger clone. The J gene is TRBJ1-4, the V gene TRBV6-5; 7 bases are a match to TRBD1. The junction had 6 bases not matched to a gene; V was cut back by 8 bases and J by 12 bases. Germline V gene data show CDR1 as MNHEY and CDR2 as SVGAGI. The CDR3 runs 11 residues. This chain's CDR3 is CASGSGTELFF. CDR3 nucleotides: TGTGCCAGCGGGTCCGGGACAGAACTGTTTTTT.

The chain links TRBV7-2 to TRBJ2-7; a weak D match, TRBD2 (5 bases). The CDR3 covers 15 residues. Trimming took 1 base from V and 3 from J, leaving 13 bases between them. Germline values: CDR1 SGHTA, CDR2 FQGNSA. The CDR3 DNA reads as TGTGCCAGCAGCTTAGTAATTAGCCGGGACTACGAGCAGTACTTC. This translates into CASSLVISRDYEQYF.

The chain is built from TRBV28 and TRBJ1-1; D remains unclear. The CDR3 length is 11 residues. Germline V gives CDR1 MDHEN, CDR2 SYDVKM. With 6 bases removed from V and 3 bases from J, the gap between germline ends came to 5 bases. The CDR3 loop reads CASRSYTEAFF. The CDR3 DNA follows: TGTGCCAGCAGATCCTACACTGAAGCTTTCTTT.

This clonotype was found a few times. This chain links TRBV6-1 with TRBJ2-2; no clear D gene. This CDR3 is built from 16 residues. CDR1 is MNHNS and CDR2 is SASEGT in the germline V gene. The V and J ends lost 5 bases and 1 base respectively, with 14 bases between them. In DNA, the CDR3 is TGTGCCAGCAGTACGGATATTCGTAGGAACACCGGGGAGCTGTTTTTT. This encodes CASSTDIRRNTGELFF.

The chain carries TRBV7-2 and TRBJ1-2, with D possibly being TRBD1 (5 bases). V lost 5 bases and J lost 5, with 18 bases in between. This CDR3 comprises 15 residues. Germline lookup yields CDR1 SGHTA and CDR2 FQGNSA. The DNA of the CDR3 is TGTGCCAGCAGCCCCATCAGGCAGGGAGGTTATGGCTACACCTTC. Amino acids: CASSPIRQGGYGYTF.

The CDR3 DNA is TGTGCCATCAAATCCGGGACAGGGGACGAAAAACTGTTTTTT. Translation gives CAIKSGTGDEKLFF. This chain joins TRBV10-3 and TRBJ1-4, with TRBD1 identical over 10 bases. CDR3 length equals 14 residues. Germline loops: CDR1 ENHRY, CDR2 SYGVKD. Trimming removed 7 bases from V and 8 bases from J; junction bases left unmatched: 7.

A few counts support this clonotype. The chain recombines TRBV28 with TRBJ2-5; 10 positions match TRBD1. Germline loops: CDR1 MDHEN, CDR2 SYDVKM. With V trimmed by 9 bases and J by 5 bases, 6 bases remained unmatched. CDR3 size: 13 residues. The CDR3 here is CASQTGGGETQYF. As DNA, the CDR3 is TGTGCCAGTCAGACAGGGGGCGGGGAGACCCAGTACTTC.

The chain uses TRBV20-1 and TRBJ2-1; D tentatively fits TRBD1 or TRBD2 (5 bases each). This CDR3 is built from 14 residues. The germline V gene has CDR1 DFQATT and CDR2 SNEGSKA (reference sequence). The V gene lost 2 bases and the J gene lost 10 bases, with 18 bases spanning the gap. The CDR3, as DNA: TGCAGTGCTAGATCGGACACCGGACTGCGGGAGCAGTTCTTC. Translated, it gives CSARSDTGLREQFF.

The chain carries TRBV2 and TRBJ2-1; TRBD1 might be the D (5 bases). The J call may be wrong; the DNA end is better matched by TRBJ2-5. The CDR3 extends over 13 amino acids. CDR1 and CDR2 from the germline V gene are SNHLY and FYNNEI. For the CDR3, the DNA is TGTGCCAGCAGCCAAGGGGTAGGGTGGTCCCAGTACTTC. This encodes CASSQGVGWSQYF.

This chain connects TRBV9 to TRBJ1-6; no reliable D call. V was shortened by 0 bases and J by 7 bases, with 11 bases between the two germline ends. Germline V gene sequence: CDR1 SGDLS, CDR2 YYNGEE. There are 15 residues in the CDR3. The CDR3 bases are TGTGCCAGCAGCGTAGAAGGGTTCAACAATTCACCCCTCCACTTT. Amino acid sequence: CASSVEGFNNSPLHF.

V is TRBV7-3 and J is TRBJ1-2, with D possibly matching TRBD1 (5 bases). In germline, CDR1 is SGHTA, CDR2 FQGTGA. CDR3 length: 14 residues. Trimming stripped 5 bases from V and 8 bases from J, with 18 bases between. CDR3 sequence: CASSTGPNAGGYTF. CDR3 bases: TGTGCCAGCAGCACGGGGCCCAATGCGGGAGGCTACACCTTC. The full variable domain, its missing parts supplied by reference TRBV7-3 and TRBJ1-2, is GAGVSQTPSNKVTEKGKYVELRCDPISGHTALYWYRQSLGQGPEFLIYFQGTGAADDSGLPNDRFFAVRPEGSVSTLKIQRTERGDSAVYLCASSTGPNAGGYTFGSGTRLTVV.

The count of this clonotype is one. The CDR3 sequence: CASSRGAHFSYNEQFF. For the CDR3, the DNA is TGTGCCAGCTCTAGGGGGGCACATTTCTCCTACAATGAGCAGTTCTTC. This chain connects TRBV18 to TRBJ2-1, with D perhaps TRBD1 or TRBD2 (6 bases each). V was pared by 6 bases and J by 0 bases, with 15 bases between. There are 16 residues in the CDR3. Germline-derived CDR1 and CDR2 are KGHSH and LQKENI. The variable domain in full, completed from reference TRBV18 and TRBJ2-1, reads NAGVMQNPRHLVRRRGQEARLRCSPMKGHSHVYWYRQLPEEGLKFMVYLQKENIIDESGMPKERFSAEFPKEGPSILRIQQVVRGDSAAYFCASSRGAHFSYNEQFFGPGTRLTVL.

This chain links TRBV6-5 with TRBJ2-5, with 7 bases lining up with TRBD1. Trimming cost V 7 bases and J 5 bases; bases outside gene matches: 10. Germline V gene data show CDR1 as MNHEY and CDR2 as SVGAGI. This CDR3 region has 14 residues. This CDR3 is CASKGGGSKETQYF. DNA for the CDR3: TGTGCCAGCAAAGGGGGCGGCTCGAAGGAGACCCAGTACTTC.

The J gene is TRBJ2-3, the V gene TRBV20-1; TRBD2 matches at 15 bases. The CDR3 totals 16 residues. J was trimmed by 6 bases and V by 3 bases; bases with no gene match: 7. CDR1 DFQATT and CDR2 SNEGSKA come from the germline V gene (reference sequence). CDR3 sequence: CSASRTSGGVYDTQYF. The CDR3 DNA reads TGCAGTGCTAGCAGGACTAGCGGGGGGGTGTATGATACGCAGTATTTT.

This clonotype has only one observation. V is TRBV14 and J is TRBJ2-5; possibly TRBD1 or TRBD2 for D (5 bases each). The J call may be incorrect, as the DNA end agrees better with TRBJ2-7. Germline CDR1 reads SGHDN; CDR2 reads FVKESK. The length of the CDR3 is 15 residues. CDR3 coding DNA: TGTGCCAGCAGCCAAGTGGGACCCAGTGGATACGAGCAGTACGTC. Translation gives CASSQVGPSGYEQYV.

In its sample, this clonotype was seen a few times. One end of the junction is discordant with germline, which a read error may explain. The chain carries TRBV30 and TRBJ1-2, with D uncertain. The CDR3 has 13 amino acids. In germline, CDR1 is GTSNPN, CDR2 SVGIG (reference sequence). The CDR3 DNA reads TGTGCCCGGAGTGTAATGGTTGTCGGAGGCTACACCTTC. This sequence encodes CARSVMVVGGYTF.